This paragraph covers one T cell receptor (beta chain) sequence. Trimming pared 8 bases from V and 4 bases from J, leaving 5 bases between. The CDR3 has 10 amino acids. In the original analysis: Amplification of reference gene primers was used by the study to estimate nucleated cell counts. TCRdb keeps only in-frame clones here, not all; method: immunoSEQ multiplex PCR. D and trimming come from the DNA, and the V and J calls and clone size come from that table. The table includes roughly 200,000 clones, about 85% detected once. The record originates from a study of blood T cell repertoires in COVID-19.

The sequence came from a woman between 18 and 29 years old who had recovered from COVID-19. Material: peripheral blood. The chain links TRBV12-3 or TRBV12-4 to TRBJ2-5; no definite D call. In DNA form, the CDR3 reads TGTGCCAGCTCCGGAGAGACCCAGTACTTC. Its translation: CASSGETQYF.